This T cell receptor (beta chain) stems from a study of CD8 T cells in Susac syndrome. When the RNA was reverse transcribed, random hexamers were used with an input of roughly 0.45 to 1 ug. Amplification of TCR beta CDR3 spanned 54 Vbeta and 13 Jbeta via immunoSEQ multiplex PCR. TCRdb re-analysed the immunoSEQ multiplex PCR reads in MiXCR, keeping a single row per CDR3 protein. The data show about 76,000 distinct CDR3 sequences, more than 85% seen once. From germline, CDR1 is LNHDA and CDR2 SQIVND (reference sequence). V lost 0 bases, J lost 6 bases, and 15 bases lay in between. The CDR3 contains 15 residues. Blood CD8+ and CD4+ T cells underwent high-throughput TCR beta sequencing.

The rearrangement joins TRBV19 to TRBJ2-7, with D perhaps matching TRBD2 (6 bases). The receptor was derived from a human donor with multiple sclerosis. Sequenced material: CD8+ T cells from PBMCs. The chain's CDR3 is CASSIDLGGVGEQYF. The CDR3 DNA sequence: TGTGCCAGTAGTATAGATCTCGGGGGAGTGGGCGAGCAGTACTTC. Together with reference TRBV19 and TRBJ2-7, the CDR3 gives the full variable domain: DGGITQSPKYLFRKEGQNVTLSCEQNLNHDAMYWYRQDPGQGLRLIYYSQIVNDFQKGDIAEGYSVSREKKESFPLTVTSAQKNPTAFYLCASSIDLGGVGEQYFGPGTRLTVT.